The next 5 T cell receptor beta chains were all read from a single sample in a study of blood T cells in healthy people across ages. PCR was performed a second time for roughly 7 to 11 cycles using a sample-barcoded 5' primer and a J-beta primer mix. TCRdb re-called the 5' RACE reads with MiXCR, one entry per CDR3 protein. The profile shows about 2 million distinct CDR3 sequences, around 48% of them singletons. The specimen was blood. Source of these receptors: a woman in her thirties or forties in good health.

This clonotype was observed a handful of times. The chain joins TRBV28 to TRBJ2-7; D remains unclear. The CDR3 runs to 13 residues. The germline gives CDR1 MDHEN, CDR2 SYDVKM. V lost 7 bases and J 2 bases, leaving 12 bases between the germline ends. CDR3 in DNA: TGTGCCAGCATGCGCAGGAGACCCTACGAGCAGTACTTC. This translates into CASMRRRPYEQYF.

This clonotype was counted between two and nine times. The rearrangement uses TRBV7-9 and TRBJ2-1; TRBD2 might be the D (6 bases). Germline-derived CDR1 and CDR2 are SEHNR and FQNEAQ (reference sequence). The V gene lost 4 bases and the J gene lost 4 bases, with 14 bases spanning the gap. The CDR3 contains 15 residues. CDR3 bases: TGTGCCAGCAGCTCGGACTACTCAGTATACAATGAGCAGTTCTTC. Translation gives CASSSDYSVYNEQFF.

The CDR3 loop is CASSLEGLLKNIQYF. In DNA, the CDR3 is TGTGCCAGCAGTTTAGAGGGGTTACTCAAAAACATTCAGTACTTC. The chain combines TRBV12-3 or TRBV12-4 with TRBJ2-4; maybe TRBD1 (5 bases). The CDR3 has 15 amino acids. V was cut by 1 base and J by 3 bases, with 10 bases left in between.

This clonotype is a singleton in its sample. The rearrangement uses TRBV20-1 and TRBJ2-7; 9 bases match TRBD2. CDR3 size: 15 residues. V lost 3 bases and J lost 4; bases outside the gene matches: 10. The germline gives CDR1 DFQATT, CDR2 SNEGSKA (reference sequence). CDR3 DNA sequence: TGCAGTGCTAGTTATGCGGCTAGCGGGGAGTACGAGCAGTACTTC. It codes for CSASYAASGEYEQYF.

This clonotype was seen only a few times. The chain links TRBV24-1 to TRBJ2-4, with D possibly being TRBD2 (6 bases). The germline gives CDR1 KGHDR, CDR2 SFDVKD. The CDR3 length is 14 residues. V lost 3 bases and J 3 bases, leaving 8 bases between the germline ends. The CDR3: CATSDGGVKNIQYF. The DNA of the CDR3 is TGTGCCACCAGTGATGGAGGGGTCAAAAACATTCAGTACTTC.